This T cell receptor (beta chain) is from a study of graft-versus-host responses after intestinal transplantation. The method was immunoSEQ multiplex PCR; TCRdb's version includes in-frame clones alone and lacks a portion of them. The sample consists of about 130,000 clones, around nine tenths of them appearing once. About this clone: The antigen is unknown.

Study-wide results and limits: Allografts from individuals with graft-donor T cell macrochimerism displayed high graft-versus-host to host-versus-graft clonal ratios.

This CDR3 region has 13 residues. Deletions cut 0 bases from V and 3 bases from J, with 6 bases between. Germline V gene data show CDR1 as LNHDA and CDR2 as SQIVND (reference sequence). The sample here was unstimulated CD4+ T cells sorted from spleen or lymph node cells, taken before intestinal transplant. This receptor was taken from a human donor who received an intestinal transplant. The rearrangement joins TRBV19 to TRBJ2-7; no definite D call. CDR3 protein: CASSIDQYYEQYF. CDR3 in DNA: TGTGCCAGTAGTATAGATCAGTACTACGAGCAGTACTTC. The full variable domain, in which reference TRBV19 and TRBJ2-7 provide the parts outside the CDR3, is DGGITQSPKYLFRKEGQNVTLSCEQNLNHDAMYWYRQDPGQGLRLIYYSQIVNDFQKGDIAEGYSVSREKKESFPLTVTSAQKNPTAFYLCASSIDQYYEQYFGPGTRLTVT.